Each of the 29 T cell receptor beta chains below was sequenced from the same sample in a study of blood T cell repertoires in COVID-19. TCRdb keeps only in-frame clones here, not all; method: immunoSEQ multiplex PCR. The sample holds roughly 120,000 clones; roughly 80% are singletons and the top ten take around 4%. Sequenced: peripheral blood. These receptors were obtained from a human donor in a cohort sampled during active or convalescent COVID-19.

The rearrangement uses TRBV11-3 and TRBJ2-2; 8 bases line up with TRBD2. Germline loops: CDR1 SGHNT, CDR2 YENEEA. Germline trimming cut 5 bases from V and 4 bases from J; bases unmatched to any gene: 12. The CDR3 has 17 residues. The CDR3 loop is CASSPGGGEGSTGELFF. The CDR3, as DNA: TGTGCCAGCAGCCCGGGGGGGGGCGAAGGGAGCACCGGGGAGCTGTTTTTT. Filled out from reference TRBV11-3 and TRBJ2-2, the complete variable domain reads EAGVVQSPRYKIIEKKQPVAFWCNPISGHNTLYWYLQNLGQGPELLIRYENEEAVDDSQLPKDRFSAERLKGVDSTLKIQPAELGDSAVYLCASSPGGGEGSTGELFFGEGSRLTVL.

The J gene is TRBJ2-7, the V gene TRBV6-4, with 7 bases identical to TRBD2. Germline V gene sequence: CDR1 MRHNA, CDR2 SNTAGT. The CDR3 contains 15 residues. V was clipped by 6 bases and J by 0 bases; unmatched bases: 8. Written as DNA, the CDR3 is TGTGCCAGCAGCCTTGAAGCGGGAAGCTCCTACGAGCAGTACTTC. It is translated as CASSLEAGSSYEQYF.

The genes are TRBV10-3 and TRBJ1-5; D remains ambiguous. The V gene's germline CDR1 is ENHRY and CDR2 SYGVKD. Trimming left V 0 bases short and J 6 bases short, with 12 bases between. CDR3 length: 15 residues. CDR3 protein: CAISESGIGPQPQHF. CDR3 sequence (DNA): TGTGCCATCAGTGAGTCGGGCATCGGCCCTCAGCCCCAGCATTTT.

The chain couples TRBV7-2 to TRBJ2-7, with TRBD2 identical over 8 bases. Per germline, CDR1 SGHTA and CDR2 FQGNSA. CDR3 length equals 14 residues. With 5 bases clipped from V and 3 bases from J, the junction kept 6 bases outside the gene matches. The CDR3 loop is CASSDPGLGYEQYF. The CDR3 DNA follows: TGTGCCAGCAGCGATCCGGGACTAGGCTACGAGCAGTACTTC.

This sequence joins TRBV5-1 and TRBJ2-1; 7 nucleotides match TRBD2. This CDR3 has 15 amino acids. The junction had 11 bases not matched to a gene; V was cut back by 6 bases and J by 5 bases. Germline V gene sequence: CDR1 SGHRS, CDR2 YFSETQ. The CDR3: CASTKGGPGDNEQFF. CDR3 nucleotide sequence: TGCGCCAGCACCAAGGGAGGGCCTGGTGACAATGAGCAGTTCTTC.

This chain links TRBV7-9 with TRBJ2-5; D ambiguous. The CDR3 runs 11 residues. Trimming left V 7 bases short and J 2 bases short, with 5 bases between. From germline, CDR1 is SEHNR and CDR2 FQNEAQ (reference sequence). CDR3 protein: CASNSQETQYF. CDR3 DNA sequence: TGTGCCAGCAACAGTCAAGAGACCCAGTACTTC.

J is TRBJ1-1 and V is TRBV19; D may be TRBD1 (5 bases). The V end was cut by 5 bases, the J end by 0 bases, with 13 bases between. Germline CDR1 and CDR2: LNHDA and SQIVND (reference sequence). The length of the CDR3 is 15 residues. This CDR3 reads CASSPQGGLNTEAFF. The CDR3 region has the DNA TGTGCCAGTAGTCCGCAGGGTGGGTTGAACACTGAAGCTTTCTTT.

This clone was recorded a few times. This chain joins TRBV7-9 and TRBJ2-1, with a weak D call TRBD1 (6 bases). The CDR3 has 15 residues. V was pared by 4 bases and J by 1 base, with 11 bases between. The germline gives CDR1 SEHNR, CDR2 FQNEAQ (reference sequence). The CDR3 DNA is TGTGCCAGCAGCTCGACAGGACCTTCCTACAATGAGCAGTTCTTC. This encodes CASSSTGPSYNEQFF.

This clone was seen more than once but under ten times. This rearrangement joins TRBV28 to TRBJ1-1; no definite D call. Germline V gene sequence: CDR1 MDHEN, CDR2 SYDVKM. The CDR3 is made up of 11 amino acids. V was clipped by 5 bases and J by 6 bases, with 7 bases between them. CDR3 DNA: TGTGCCAGCAGTCCTCGTCCTGAAGCTTTCTTT. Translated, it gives CASSPRPEAFF.

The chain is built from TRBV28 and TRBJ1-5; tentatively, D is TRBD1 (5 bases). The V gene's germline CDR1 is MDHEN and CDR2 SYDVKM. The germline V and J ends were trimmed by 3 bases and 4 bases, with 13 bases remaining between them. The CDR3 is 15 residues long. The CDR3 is CASSLGRKTNQPQHF. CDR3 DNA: TGTGCCAGCAGTTTGGGGCGGAAGACAAATCAGCCCCAGCATTTT.

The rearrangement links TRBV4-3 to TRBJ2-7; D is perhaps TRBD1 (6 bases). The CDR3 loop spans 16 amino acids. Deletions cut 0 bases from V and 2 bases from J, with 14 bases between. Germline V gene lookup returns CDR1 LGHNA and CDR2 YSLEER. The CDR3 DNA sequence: TGCGCCAGCAGCCAAGAAGCGACAGGTTATCCCTACGAGCAGTACTTC. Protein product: CASSQEATGYPYEQYF.

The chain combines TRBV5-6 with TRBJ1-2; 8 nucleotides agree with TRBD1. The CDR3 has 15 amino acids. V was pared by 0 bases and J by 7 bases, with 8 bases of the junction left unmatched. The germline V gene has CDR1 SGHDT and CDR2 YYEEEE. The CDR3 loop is CASSLVGQGASGYTF. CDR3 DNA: TGTGCCAGCAGCTTGGTAGGGCAGGGGGCTTCTGGCTACACCTTC.

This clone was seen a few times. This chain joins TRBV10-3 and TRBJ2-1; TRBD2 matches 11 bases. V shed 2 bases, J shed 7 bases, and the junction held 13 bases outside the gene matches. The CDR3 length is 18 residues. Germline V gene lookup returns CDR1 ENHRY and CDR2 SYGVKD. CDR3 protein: CAISEDSGRADGWNEQFF. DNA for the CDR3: TGTGCCATCAGTGAGGATAGCGGGAGGGCCGACGGGTGGAATGAGCAGTTCTTC.

CDR3 sequence (DNA): TGTGCCAGCAGCACAACAGGGTCAAACTATGGCTACACCTTC. It encodes CASSTTGSNYGYTF. The chain links TRBV9 to TRBJ1-2; possible D gene TRBD1, 6 bases. The CDR3 sequence is 14 residues long. The germline V and J ends were trimmed by 4 bases and 2 bases, with 12 bases remaining between them. CDR1 SGDLS and CDR2 YYNGEE come from the germline V gene.

In DNA, the CDR3 is TGTGCCAGCAGCTTGTCCGGGCAGGGCACTGAAGCTTTCTTT. Protein: CASSLSGQGTEAFF. The rearrangement uses TRBV11-2 and TRBJ1-1, with D perhaps TRBD1 (5 bases). Germline CDR1 SGHAT, CDR2 FQNNGV. Deletions cut 3 bases from V and 4 bases from J, with 12 bases between. The CDR3 contains 14 residues.

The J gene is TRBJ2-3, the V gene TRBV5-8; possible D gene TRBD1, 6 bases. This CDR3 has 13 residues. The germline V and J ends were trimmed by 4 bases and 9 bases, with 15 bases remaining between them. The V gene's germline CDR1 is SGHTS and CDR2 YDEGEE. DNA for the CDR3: TGTGCCAGCAGCCCCTTCTGGGGGACAACGCAGTATTTT. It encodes CASSPFWGTTQYF.

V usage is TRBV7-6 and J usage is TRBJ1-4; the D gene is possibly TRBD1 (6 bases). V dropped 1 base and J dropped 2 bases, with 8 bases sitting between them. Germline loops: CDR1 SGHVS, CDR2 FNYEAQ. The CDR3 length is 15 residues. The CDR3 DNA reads TGTGCCAGCAGCTTAGTTGGGGGCACTAATGAAAAACTGTTTTTT. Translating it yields CASSLVGGTNEKLFF.

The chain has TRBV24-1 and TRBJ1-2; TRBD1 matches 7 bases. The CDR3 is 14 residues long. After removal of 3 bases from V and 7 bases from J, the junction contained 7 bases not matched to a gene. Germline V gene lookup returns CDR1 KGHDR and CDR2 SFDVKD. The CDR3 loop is CATSDPGQFSGYTF. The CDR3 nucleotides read TGTGCCACCAGTGATCCGGGACAGTTTAGTGGCTACACCTTC.

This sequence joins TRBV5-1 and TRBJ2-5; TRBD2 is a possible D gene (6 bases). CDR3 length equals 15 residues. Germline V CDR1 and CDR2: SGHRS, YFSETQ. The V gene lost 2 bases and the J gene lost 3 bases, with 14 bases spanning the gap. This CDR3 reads CASSFSSGREETQYF. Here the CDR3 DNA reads TGCGCCAGCAGCTTTTCGAGCGGGCGGGAAGAGACCCAGTACTTC.

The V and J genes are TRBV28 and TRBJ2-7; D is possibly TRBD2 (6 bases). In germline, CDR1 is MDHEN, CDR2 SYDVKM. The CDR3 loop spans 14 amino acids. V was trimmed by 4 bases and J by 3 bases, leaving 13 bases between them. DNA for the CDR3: TGTGCCAGCAGTTCCGGACTAATAAACTACGAGCAGTACTTC. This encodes CASSSGLINYEQYF. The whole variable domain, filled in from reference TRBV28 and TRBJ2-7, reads DVKVTQSSRYLVKRTGEKVFLECVQDMDHENMFWYRQDPGLGLRLIYFSYDVKMKEKGDIPEGYSVSREKKERFSLILESASTNQTSMYLCASSSGLINYEQYFGPGTRLTVT.

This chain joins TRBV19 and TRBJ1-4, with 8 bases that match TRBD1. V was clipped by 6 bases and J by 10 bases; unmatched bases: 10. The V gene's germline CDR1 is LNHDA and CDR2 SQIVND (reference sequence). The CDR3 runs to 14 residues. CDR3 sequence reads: CASRTTGEVRKLFF. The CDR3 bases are TGTGCCAGTAGAACGACAGGGGAAGTGCGAAAACTGTTTTTT.

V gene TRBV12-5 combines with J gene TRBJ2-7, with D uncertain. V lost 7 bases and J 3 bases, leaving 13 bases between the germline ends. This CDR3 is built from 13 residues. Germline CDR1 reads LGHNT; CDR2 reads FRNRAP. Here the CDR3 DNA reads TGTGCTAGTGAAGCTGGGTGGAGCTACGAGCAGTACTTC. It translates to CASEAGWSYEQYF.

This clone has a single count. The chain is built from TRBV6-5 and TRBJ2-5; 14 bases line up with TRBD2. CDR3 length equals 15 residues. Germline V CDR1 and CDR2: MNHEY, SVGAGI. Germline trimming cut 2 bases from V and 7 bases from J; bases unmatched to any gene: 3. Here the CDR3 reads CASSYATSGGGTQYF. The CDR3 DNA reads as TGTGCCAGCAGTTACGCGACTAGCGGGGGGGGGACCCAGTACTTC.

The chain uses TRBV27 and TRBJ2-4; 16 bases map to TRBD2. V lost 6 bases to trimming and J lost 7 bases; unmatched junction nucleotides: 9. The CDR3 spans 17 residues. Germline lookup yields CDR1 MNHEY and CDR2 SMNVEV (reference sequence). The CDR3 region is CASSPGTSGGARNIQYF. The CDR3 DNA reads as TGTGCCAGCAGCCCTGGGACTAGCGGGGGGGCAAGGAACATTCAGTACTTC.

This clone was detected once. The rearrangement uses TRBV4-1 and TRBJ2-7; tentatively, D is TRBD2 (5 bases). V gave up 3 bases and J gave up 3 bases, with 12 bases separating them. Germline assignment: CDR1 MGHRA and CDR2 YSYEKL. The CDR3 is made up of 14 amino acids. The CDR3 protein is CASSHLKEGYEQYF. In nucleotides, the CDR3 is TGCGCCAGCAGCCACCTAAAAGAGGGCTACGAGCAGTACTTC.

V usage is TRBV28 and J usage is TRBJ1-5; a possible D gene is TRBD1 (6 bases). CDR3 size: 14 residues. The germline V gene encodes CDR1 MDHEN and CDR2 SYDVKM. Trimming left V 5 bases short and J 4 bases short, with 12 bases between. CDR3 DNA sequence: TGTGCCAGCAGTCTTTACAGGGAGAATCAGCCCCAGCATTTT. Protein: CASSLYRENQPQHF. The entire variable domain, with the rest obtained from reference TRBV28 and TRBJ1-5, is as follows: DVKVTQSSRYLVKRTGEKVFLECVQDMDHENMFWYRQDPGLGLRLIYFSYDVKMKEKGDIPEGYSVSREKKERFSLILESASTNQTSMYLCASSLYRENQPQHFGDGTRLSIL.

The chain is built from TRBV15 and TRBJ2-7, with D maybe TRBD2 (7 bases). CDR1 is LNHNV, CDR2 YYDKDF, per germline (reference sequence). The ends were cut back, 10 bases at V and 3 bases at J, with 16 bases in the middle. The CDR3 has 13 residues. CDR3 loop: CAKGGDPNYEQYF. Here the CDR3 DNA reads TGTGCCAAGGGGGGGGACCCCAACTACGAGCAGTACTTC.

CDR3 sequence (DNA): TGTGCCAGCAGTATATTAGCGGGTTCAGGGGAGACCCAGTACTTC. Protein: CASSILAGSGETQYF. The chain combines TRBV28 with TRBJ2-5; 7 bases are a match to TRBD2. Germline V gene sequence: CDR1 MDHEN, CDR2 SYDVKM. The CDR3 has 15 amino acids. Trimming took 5 bases from V and 5 from J; bases not matched to a gene: 11.

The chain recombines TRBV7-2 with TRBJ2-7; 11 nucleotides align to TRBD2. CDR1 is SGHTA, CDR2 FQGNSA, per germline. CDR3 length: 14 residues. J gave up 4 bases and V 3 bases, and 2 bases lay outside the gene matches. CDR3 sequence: CASSFSGGAYEQYF. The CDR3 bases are TGTGCCAGCAGCTTTAGCGGGGGGGCTTACGAGCAGTACTTC. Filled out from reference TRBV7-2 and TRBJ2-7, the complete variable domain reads GAGVSQSPSNKVTEKGKDVELRCDPISGHTALYWYRQSLGQGLEFLIYFQGNSAPDKSGLPSDRFSAERTGGSVSTLTIQRTQQEDSAVYLCASSFSGGAYEQYFGPGTRLTVT.